A selection of T cell receptor beta chains follows, all from one sample in a study of blood T cell repertoires in COVID-19. The data were produced by immunoSEQ multiplex PCR, yet TCRdb's version contains in-frame clones alone and is incomplete. The table lists 150,000 to 250,000 clones, 65% to 85% of them singletons. Sequenced input: PBMCs or T cells enriched from blood (not recorded which). The receptors were gathered from a man aged 35 to 55 who had recovered from COVID-19. The CDR3 runs from the conserved cysteine through the conserved F or W. D genes are given only for firm matches. Where a row states a size, it is once, few, many or the class of an expanded clone; other rows omit it.

V: TRBV19
D: TRBD1
size: -
J: TRBJ1-2
DNA: TGTGCCAGTAGTGCGGGACAGATCTATGGCTACACCTTC
CDR3: CASSAGQIYGYTF

V: TRBV7-2
D: TRBD1
size: few
J: TRBJ2-5
DNA: TGTGCCAGCAGCATCGGGACAGGGGCAGAGTCCCAGTACTTC
CDR3: CASSIGTGAESQYF

V: TRBV7-8
D: TRBD1
size: -
J: TRBJ1-2
DNA: TGTGCCAGCAGCCCTAGGACAGGGGGGGGTTTCAACTATGGCTACACCTTC
CDR3: CASSPRTGGGFNYGYTF

V: TRBV5-1
D: -
size: -
J: TRBJ2-5
DNA: TGCGCCAGCAGCCCTGGACTCGGGGAGACCCAGTACTTC
CDR3: CASSPGLGETQYF

V: TRBV30
D: TRBD1
size: -
J: TRBJ1-3
DNA: TGTGCCTGGAGTCCCGGGACAGGGATTGGAAACACCATATATTTT
CDR3: CAWSPGTGIGNTIYF

V: TRBV6-1
D: -
size: many
J: TRBJ1-1
DNA: TGTGCCAGCAGTGAAAGTGGACAGCTTGAAGCTTTCTTT
CDR3: CASSESGQLEAFF

V: TRBV5-4
D: TRBD1
size: -
J: TRBJ2-2
DNA: TGTGCCAGCAGACCCCTAGACAGGGTGCCCGCCGGGGAGCTGTTTTTT
CDR3: CASRPLDRVPAGELFF

V: TRBV5-6
D: -
size: once
J: TRBJ1-2
DNA: TGTGCCAGCAGCTTGATCCAGGGGTTAGACTATGGCTACACCTTC
CDR3: CASSLIQGLDYGYTF

V: TRBV7-2
D: -
size: -
J: TRBJ2-2
DNA: TGTGCCAGCAGCCAACCCACAGGTGGAGCGTACACCGGGGAGCTGTTTTTT
CDR3: CASSQPTGGAYTGELFF

V: TRBV24-1
D: TRBD1
size: -
J: TRBJ2-3
DNA: TGTGCCACCAGTGACCCGCGGACAGGGACAACCACAGATACGCAGTATTTT
CDR3: CATSDPRTGTTTDTQYF

V: TRBV9
D: TRBD2
size: -
J: TRBJ2-3
DNA: TGTGCCAGCAGCGTAGCTAGCGGGGGGTTCGGGAGCACAGATACGCAGTATTTT
CDR3: CASSVASGGFGSTDTQYF

V: TRBV6-1
D: -
size: -
J: TRBJ1-6
DNA: TGTGCCAGCAGTGACCCCTACGAGGGTTCACCCCTCCACTTT
CDR3: CASSDPYEGSPLHF

V: TRBV10-1
D: -
size: -
J: TRBJ1-6
DNA: TGCGCCAGCAGTGAGACGGGGAATTCACCCCTCCACTTT
CDR3: CASSETGNSPLHF